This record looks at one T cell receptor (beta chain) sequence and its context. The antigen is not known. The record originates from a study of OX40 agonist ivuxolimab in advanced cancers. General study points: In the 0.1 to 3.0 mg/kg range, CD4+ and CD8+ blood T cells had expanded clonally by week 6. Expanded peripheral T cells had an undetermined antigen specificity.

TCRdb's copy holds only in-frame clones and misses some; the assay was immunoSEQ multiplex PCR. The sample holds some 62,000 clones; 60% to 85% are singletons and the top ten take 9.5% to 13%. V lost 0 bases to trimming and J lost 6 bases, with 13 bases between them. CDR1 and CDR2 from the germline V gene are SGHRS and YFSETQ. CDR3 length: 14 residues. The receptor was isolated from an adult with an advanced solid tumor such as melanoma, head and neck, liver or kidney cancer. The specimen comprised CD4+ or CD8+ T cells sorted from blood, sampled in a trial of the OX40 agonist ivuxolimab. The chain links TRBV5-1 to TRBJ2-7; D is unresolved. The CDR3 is CASSLDPPLGEQYF. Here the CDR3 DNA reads TGCGCCAGCAGCTTGGATCCCCCACTGGGCGAGCAGTACTTC.